This is a list of T cell receptor beta chains from one sample in a study of T cell repertoires and Cas9 in healthy adults. Data came from immunoSEQ multiplex PCR; TCRdb stores just in-frame clones and leaves some out. The sample records fewer than 25,000 clones, roughly nine tenths being singletons. The sample taken for sequencing was CD4+ effector T cells (CD127+, CD25-, CD137-, CD154-) from PBMCs; culture status not recorded. The source of these receptors is a human donor in good health. The CDR3 runs from the conserved cysteine through the conserved F or W. The D gene is left open where the match is weak. Clone size appears in some rows only: once, few, many, or a class for an expanded clone.

.	TRBV7-2	TRBJ2-1	TRBD2	CASSLTSGGYNEQFF	TGTGCCAGCAGCCTGACTAGCGGGGGTTACAATGAGCAGTTCTTC
.	TRBV5-1	TRBJ2-1	TRBD2	CASSLLSGGHNEQFF	TGCGCCAGCAGCTTGCTCAGCGGGGGCCACAATGAGCAGTTCTTC
.	TRBV25-1	TRBJ2-5	.	CASSEFGGGWQETQYF	TGTGCCAGCAGTGAATTCGGGGGTGGGTGGCAAGAGACCCAGTACTTC
.	TRBV7-2	TRBJ2-3	.	CASSRRLDTQYF	TGTGCCAGCAGCCGTCGACTAGATACGCAGTATTTT
.	TRBV4-1	TRBJ1-1	.	CASSPRVMNTEAFF	TGCGCCAGCAGCCCTAGGGTGATGAACACTGAAGCTTTCTTT
.	TRBV2	TRBJ1-5	.	CASQGRQSLGNQPQHF	TGTGCCAGCCAGGGCCGACAGTCGTTGGGCAATCAGCCCCAGCATTTT
.	TRBV11-2	TRBJ2-5	.	CASGAGWETQYF	TGTGCCAGCGGCGCGGGGTGGGAGACCCAGTACTTC
.	TRBV7-9	TRBJ1-2	TRBD1	CASSPTPPTGVYGYTF	TGTGCCAGCAGCCCCACACCCCCGACAGGGGTCTATGGCTACACCTTC
.	TRBV7-2	TRBJ1-2	.	CASSPQGRYGYTF	TGTGCCAGCAGCCCACAGGGCAGATATGGCTACACCTTC
.	TRBV28	TRBJ1-3	.	CASSISGVGADGNTIYF	TGTGCCAGCAGTATCAGCGGGGTGGGAGCTGATGGAAACACCATATATTTT
.	TRBV9	TRBJ1-1	.	CASSVVGSGAEAFF	TGTGCCAGCAGCGTAGTCGGGTCGGGGGCTGAAGCTTTCTTT
.	TRBV11-2	TRBJ1-1	.	CASSLESVRQVNTEAFF	TGTGCCAGCAGCTTAGAAAGTGTCAGACAGGTGAACACTGAAGCTTTCTTT
.	TRBV30	TRBJ2-7	.	CAWSDATSEQYF	TGTGCCTGGAGCGACGCAACCTCCGAGCAGTACTTC
.	TRBV14	TRBJ2-5	TRBD2	CASSPGGETQYF	TGTGCCAGCAGCCCGGGGGGGGAGACCCAGTACTTC
once	TRBV7-3	TRBJ2-5	TRBD2	CASSPRLAGGPIFETQYF	TGTGCCAGCAGCCCGCGACTAGCGGGAGGGCCCATATTCGAGACCCAGTACTTC
.	TRBV28	TRBJ1-1	.	CASIRNTEAFF	TGTGCCAGCATCCGGAACACTGAAGCTTTCTTT
.	TRBV2	TRBJ2-1	.	CASRGLEGSEQFF	TGTGCCAGCAGGGGGCTTGAGGGCAGTGAGCAGTTCTTC
.	TRBV13	TRBJ2-2	TRBD2	CASSVRTSGSPGELFF	TGTGCCAGCAGCGTACGGACTAGCGGGAGCCCCGGGGAGCTGTTTTTT
.	TRBV14	TRBJ2-7	TRBD2	CASSPPGTRTSGRLYEQYF	TGTGCCAGCAGCCCTCCCGGGACCAGGACTAGCGGGAGGCTCTACGAGCAGTACTTC
.	TRBV5-6	TRBJ2-1	TRBD2	CASSLATGTRRYNEQFF	TGTGCCAGCAGCTTGGCTACCGGGACTAGACGGTACAATGAGCAGTTCTTC
.	TRBV7-2	TRBJ1-4	.	CASSLGQNREKLFF	TGTGCCAGCAGCCTAGGACAGAATAGGGAAAAACTGTTTTTT
.	TRBV5-1	TRBJ2-5	TRBD2	CASQTGGPGGETQYF	TGCGCCAGTCAAACGGGAGGGCCCGGGGGAGAGACCCAGTACTTC
once	TRBV5-5	TRBJ1-1	.	CASSLGEIEAFF	TGTGCCAGCAGCTTGGGGGAGATTGAAGCTTTCTTT
.	TRBV15	TRBJ1-1	TRBD1	CATSFPPGGGMNTEAFF	TGTGCCACCAGCTTTCCGCCAGGGGGGGGAATGAACACTGAAGCTTTCTTT
.	TRBV30	TRBJ1-5	.	CAWSPNSGRGQPQHF	TGTGCCTGGAGTCCCAACTCAGGGAGAGGACAGCCCCAGCATTTT
.	TRBV11-3	TRBJ2-5	TRBD1	CASSSRDRGLNQYF	TGTGCCAGCAGCTCCCGAGACAGGGGCCTTAACCAGTACTTC
once	TRBV5-4	TRBJ1-6	.	CASSSLNGGSYNSPLHF	TGTGCCAGCAGCTCCCTAAATGGGGGCTCCTATAATTCACCCCTCCACTTT
.	TRBV19	TRBJ2-1	.	CASGTIRLSSYNEQFF	TGTGCCAGTGGGACAATTCGACTAAGCTCCTACAATGAGCAGTTCTTC
.	TRBV18	TRBJ2-7	TRBD2	CASSPRGLAGGDSYEQYF	TGTGCCAGCTCACCGAGGGGACTAGCGGGGGGAGACTCCTACGAGCAGTACTTC
.	TRBV27	TRBJ1-1	.	CASSRGGRLTEAFF	TGTGCCAGCAGCCGAGGGGGGCGTTTGACTGAAGCTTTCTTT
.	TRBV6-5	TRBJ2-7	TRBD1	CASSYIGQGGHEQYF	TGTGCCAGCAGTTACATAGGACAGGGGGGCCACGAGCAGTACTTC
.	TRBV10-3	TRBJ1-2	.	CAISDSTGLHYGYTF	TGTGCCATCAGTGATTCTACAGGGCTGCACTATGGCTACACCTTC
.	TRBV28	TRBJ1-2	.	CASSLWSTRQGPKYYGYTF	TGTGCCAGCAGTTTATGGTCCACCAGACAAGGACCAAAATACTATGGCTACACCTTC
once	TRBV7-4	TRBJ2-1	TRBD2	CASSRTSGIIYEQFF	TGTGCCAGCAGCAGGACTAGCGGGATAATATATGAGCAGTTCTTC
.	TRBV4-1	TRBJ2-1	TRBD2	CASSQVRGRLGNEQFF	TGCGCCAGCAGCCAAGTACGCGGGAGGTTAGGCAATGAGCAGTTCTTC
.	TRBV5-1	TRBJ1-2	.	CASSPAPTGYGYTF	TGCGCCAGCAGCCCCGCCCCAACGGGCTATGGCTACACCTTC
.	TRBV28	TRBJ1-2	.	CASSLYVRVGGYTF	TGTGCCAGCAGTTTATACGTGAGGGTTGGCGGCTACACCTTC
.	TRBV27	TRBJ2-3	TRBD1	CASSSRGPFTDTQYF	TGTGCCAGCAGTTCCAGGGGGCCCTTCACAGATACGCAGTATTTT
.	TRBV7-7	TRBJ2-3	TRBD1	CASSPRDSSTDTQYF	TGTGCTAGCAGCCCCCGGGACAGTAGCACAGATACGCAGTATTTT
.	TRBV5-1	TRBJ1-1	TRBD1	CASSKLQGENTEAFF	TGCGCCAGCAGTAAGTTACAGGGGGAGAACACTGAAGCTTTCTTT
.	TRBV10-3	TRBJ1-1	.	CAISESGALNTEAFF	TGTGCCATCAGTGAGTCGGGCGCGCTGAACACTGAAGCTTTCTTT
.	TRBV5-1	TRBJ1-3	TRBD1	CASSLGTGRFSGNTIYF	TGCGCCAGCAGCTTAGGGACAGGACGATTTTCTGGAAACACCATATATTTT
.	TRBV5-1	TRBJ2-1	.	CASSLELQGSYNEQFF	TGCGCCAGCAGCTTGGAGTTGCAGGGAAGCTACAATGAGCAGTTCTTC
.	TRBV28	TRBJ2-3	.	CAWGAGDTQYF	TGTGCGTGGGGGGCCGGGGATACGCAGTATTTT
.	TRBV18	TRBJ1-1	.	CASSPKNTEAFF	TGTGCCAGCTCGCCCAAAAACACTGAAGCTTTCTTT
.	TRBV28	TRBJ2-7	.	CASSLLASEQYF	TGTGCCAGCAGTTTACTTGCTAGCGAGCAGTACTTC
few	TRBV15	TRBJ1-1	TRBD1	CATSGGGQGRNEAFF	TGTGCCACCAGCGGAGGGGGACAGGGAAGGAATGAAGCTTTCTTT
.	TRBV6-1	TRBJ2-7	TRBD2	CASSEAVRGGGQYF	TGTGCCAGCAGTGAAGCGGTACGGGGGGGCGGGCAGTACTTC
.	TRBV18	TRBJ1-5	TRBD1	CASSPLPGQGNQPQHF	TGTGCCAGCTCACCACTCCCGGGACAGGGCAATCAGCCCCAGCATTTT